One and the same sample provided the 23 T cell receptor beta chains below, sequenced in a study of T cells in Graves' hyperthyroidism and ophthalmopathy. Amplification of TCR beta CDR3 regions was performed using RNA transcripts as template. Carried out on the TCR CDR3, a first-round RT-PCR used the HTBI primer set. TCRdb redid the calling of the multiplex PCR reads with MiXCR, one entry per CDR3 protein. The sample has approximately 640,000 distinct CDR3 sequences, 15% to 20% seen once; the top ten hold 3.5% to 4%. Input material: blood. All receptors come from a woman in her twenties or thirties with Graves' hyperthyroidism.

This clonotype has a count of ten or more. The chain is built from TRBV3-1 and TRBJ2-3; D not certain. V lost 4 bases, J lost 4 bases, and 18 bases lay in between. Germline V gives CDR1 LGHDT, CDR2 YNNKEL (reference sequence). The CDR3 runs to 16 residues. As DNA, the CDR3 is TGTGCCAGCAGCCTCCAATTATCTAACTCCCCAGATACGCAGTATTTT. It codes for CASSLQLSNSPDTQYF.

This clonotype was detected a few times. The gene calls are TRBV19 and TRBJ2-1; D unclear. Trimming cost V 3 bases and J 3 bases, with 12 bases left between them. Germline CDR1 is LNHDA and CDR2 is SQIVND (reference sequence). This CDR3 is built from 15 residues. The CDR3 DNA sequence: TGTGCCAGTAGTATCCCAGGACCACTCTACAATGAGCAGTTCTTC. Translated, it gives CASSIPGPLYNEQFF.

Many counts were recorded for this clonotype. The rearrangement joins TRBV12-5 to TRBJ1-1; no reliable D call. V was cut by 7 bases and J by 3 bases, with 18 bases left in between. The CDR3 spans 15 residues. Germline loops: CDR1 LGHNT, CDR2 FRNRAP. The CDR3 DNA follows: TGTGCTAGTGCCCTCACAGTCACGGTTTACACTGAAGCTTTCTTT. It is translated as CASALTVTVYTEAFF. Filled out from reference TRBV12-5 and TRBJ1-1, the complete variable domain reads DARVTQTPRHKVTEMGQEVTMRCQPILGHNTVFWYRQTMMQGLELLAYFRNRAPLDDSGMPKDRFSAEMPDATLATLKIQPSEPRDSAVYFCASALTVTVYTEAFFGQGTRLTVV.

There are many counts of this clonotype. The chain couples TRBV14 to TRBJ2-1, with D perhaps matching TRBD1 or TRBD2 (5 bases each). CDR1 SGHDN and CDR2 FVKESK come from the germline V gene. The CDR3 is 11 amino acids. Trimming stripped 4 bases from V and 9 bases from J, with 7 bases between. Here the CDR3 reads CASSRGTEQFF. CDR3 DNA: TGTGCCAGCAGCCGAGGGACTGAGCAGTTCTTC.

The sample holds many counts of this clonotype. J is TRBJ1-2 and V is TRBV19; 9 bases are a match to TRBD1. The CDR3 extends over 15 amino acids. Germline CDR1 reads LNHDA; CDR2 reads SQIVND (reference sequence). After removal of 5 bases from V and 5 bases from J, the junction contained 9 bases not matched to a gene. DNA for the CDR3: TGTGCCAGTAGTCTAACGACAGGGGGAACATATGGCTACACCTTC. This gives the protein CASSLTTGGTYGYTF. The full variable domain, its missing parts supplied by reference TRBV19 and TRBJ1-2, is DGGITQSPKYLFRKEGQNVTLSCEQNLNHDAMYWYRQDPGQGLRLIYYSQIVNDFQKGDIAEGYSVSREKKESFPLTVTSAQKNPTAFYLCASSLTTGGTYGYTFGSGTRLTVV.

The chain joins TRBV7-9 to TRBJ2-1; 11 positions match TRBD2. With 10 bases clipped from V and 7 bases from J, the junction kept 21 bases outside the gene matches. This CDR3 region has 18 residues. Germline V lookup: CDR1 SEHNR, CDR2 FQNEAQ (reference sequence). Here the CDR3 reads CATTAYPGAGLADNEQFF. In DNA, the CDR3 is TGTGCCACCACTGCATATCCGGGCGCGGGACTAGCGGATAATGAGCAGTTCTTC.

This clonotype was observed a handful of times. This rearrangement joins TRBV10-1 to TRBJ2-7; the D gene is possibly TRBD1 (5 bases). V lost 7 bases and J lost 7, with 14 bases in between. Germline V gene lookup returns CDR1 WNHNN and CDR2 SYGVQD (reference sequence). This CDR3 region has 12 residues. This CDR3 is CASKLRVREQYF. CDR3 bases: TGCGCCAGCAAGCTCAGGGTTCGGGAGCAGTACTTC.

V usage is TRBV5-6 and J usage is TRBJ2-2, with D unclear. V gave up 0 bases and J gave up 6 bases, with 6 bases separating them. The CDR3 is 13 amino acids. Germline values: CDR1 SGHDT, CDR2 YYEEEE. CDR3 nucleotides: TGTGCCAGCAGCTTGGTGGACGCCGGGGAGCTGTTTTTT. This encodes CASSLVDAGELFF.

This clonotype was picked up many times. The chain carries TRBV13 and TRBJ2-1, with unresolved D. This CDR3 is built from 13 residues. V dropped 5 bases and J dropped 9 bases, with 14 bases sitting between them. The germline V gene has CDR1 PRHDT and CDR2 FYEKMQ (reference sequence). The CDR3 sequence: CASSPPVGSEQFF. CDR3 DNA sequence: TGTGCCAGCAGCCCGCCAGTCGGCAGTGAGCAGTTCTTC.

This clonotype has ten or more counts. The gene calls are TRBV6-6 and TRBJ2-1, with a tentative D call TRBD1 (5 bases). V dropped 0 bases and J dropped 5 bases, with 11 bases sitting between them. Germline V gene sequence: CDR1 MNHNY, CDR2 SVGAGI (reference sequence). The CDR3 consists of 15 residues. CDR3 bases: TGTGCCAGCAGTTACTCCCTCCTACAGGACAATGAGCAGTTCTTC. It codes for CASSYSLLQDNEQFF.

This clonotype was seen repeatedly, ten times or more. J is TRBJ2-7 and V is TRBV28; TRBD2 might be the D (6 bases). This CDR3 contains 15 residues. With 6 bases removed from V and 4 bases from J, the gap between germline ends came to 19 bases. Germline-derived CDR1 and CDR2 are MDHEN and SYDVKM. The CDR3 spells CASSPLGGGGYEQYF. The CDR3 nucleotides read TGTGCCAGCAGCCCGTTGGGGGGAGGCGGGTACGAGCAGTACTTC.

This clonotype was recorded many times. This chain joins TRBV7-3 and TRBJ2-1, with 9 bases matching TRBD1. This CDR3 spans 14 amino acids. Germline assignment: CDR1 SGHTA and CDR2 FQGTGA. Losses at the gene ends were 5 bases for V and 5 bases for J; bases not matched to a gene: 4. The CDR3 sequence: CASSQGQGHNEQFF. CDR3 DNA: TGTGCCAGCAGCCAGGGACAGGGCCACAATGAGCAGTTCTTC.

In this sample, this clonotype turned up many times. This chain uses TRBV20-1 with TRBJ1-5; a weak D match, TRBD1 (5 bases). The germline gives CDR1 DFQATT, CDR2 SNEGSKA (reference sequence). Trimming removed 5 bases from V and 4 bases from J, with 18 bases in between. There are 15 residues in the CDR3. The CDR3 DNA reads as TGCAGTGCTGGGGCCCCCCGGGGTGGGAATCAGCCCCAGCATTTT. Protein sequence: CSAGAPRGGNQPQHF.

In this sample, this clonotype turned up a few times. This may arise from a read error, as a much more abundant clone is one base away. The chain carries TRBV7-2 and TRBJ2-2, with D perhaps being TRBD1 or TRBD2 (6 bases each). Germline values: CDR1 SGHTA, CDR2 FQGNSA. This CDR3 spans 15 amino acids. CDR3 bases: TGTGCCAGCAGCTTAGGTTGGCGGGACACCGGGGGGCTGTTTTTT. Its protein is CASSLGWRDTGGLFF.

The chain has TRBV28 and TRBJ1-2, with D perhaps matching TRBD1 (6 bases). The CDR3 sequence is 16 residues long. V lost 4 bases, J lost 5 bases, and 20 bases lay in between. The germline V gene has CDR1 MDHEN and CDR2 SYDVKM. The CDR3 loop reads CASSSRRGGVRYGYTF. The DNA for the CDR3 is TGTGCCAGCAGTTCCCGCAGGGGAGGGGTGCGGTATGGCTACACCTTC.

This clonotype occurred many times. The chain couples TRBV7-2 to TRBJ2-7; the D gene is possibly TRBD2 (7 bases). Germline values: CDR1 SGHTA, CDR2 FQGNSA. With 1 base removed from V and 4 bases from J, the gap between germline ends came to 8 bases. The CDR3 consists of 13 residues. Here the CDR3 reads CASSLEGGYEQYF. CDR3 sequence (DNA): TGTGCCAGCAGCTTAGAGGGGGGGTACGAGCAGTACTTC. Using reference TRBV7-2 and TRBJ2-7 for the parts outside the CDR3, the full variable domain is GAGVSQSPSNKVTEKGKDVELRCDPISGHTALYWYRQSLGQGLEFLIYFQGNSAPDKSGLPSDRFSAERTGGSVSTLTIQRTQQEDSAVYLCASSLEGGYEQYFGPGTRLTVT.

The rearrangement joins TRBV20-1 to TRBJ2-3, with TRBD1 matching 8 bases. Germline V lookup: CDR1 DFQATT, CDR2 SNEGSKA (reference sequence). Unmatched junction bases numbered 4, after V lost 7 bases and J lost 4 bases. The CDR3 is made up of 12 amino acids. The CDR3 spells CSVRGLADTQYF. The CDR3 DNA reads TGCAGTGTCAGGGGGCTCGCAGATACGCAGTATTTT.

The V call is TRBV6-2 or TRBV6-3, the J call TRBJ2-1, with D unclear. V lost 6 bases and J 8 bases, leaving 8 bases between the germline ends. CDR1 is MNHEY and CDR2 is SVGEGT in the germline V gene. The CDR3 is 11 residues long. In nucleotides, the CDR3 is TGTGCCAGCAGACAGTCGGATGAGCAGTTCTTC. Its protein product is CASRQSDEQFF.

This clonotype was observed at least ten times. J is TRBJ2-5 and V is TRBV6-2 or TRBV6-3; 10 bases align to TRBD1. CDR3 size: 15 residues. CDR1 and CDR2 from the germline V gene are MNHEY and SVGEGT. J was trimmed by 5 bases and V by 8 bases; bases with no gene match: 11. The CDR3 bases are TGTGCCAGCCTTCGCCGGGACAGGGGTAGGGAGACCCAGTACTTC. Protein sequence: CASLRRDRGRETQYF.

This clonotype was counted a few times. The chain is built from TRBV19 and TRBJ2-2; 8 nucleotides align to TRBD1. The CDR3 has 14 residues. Losses at the gene ends were 5 bases for V and 1 base for J; bases not matched to a gene: 0. The V gene's germline CDR1 is LNHDA and CDR2 SQIVND (reference sequence). Here the CDR3 reads CASSGTGNTGELFF. For the CDR3, the DNA is TGTGCCAGTAGTGGGACAGGGAACACCGGGGAGCTGTTTTTT.

In this sample, this clonotype turned up many times. The genes are TRBV2 and TRBJ2-1; D may be TRBD2 (6 bases). This CDR3 spans 13 amino acids. The germline V and J ends were trimmed by 8 bases and 4 bases, with 12 bases remaining between them. The V gene's germline CDR1 is SNHLY and CDR2 FYNNEI. The DNA of the CDR3 is TGTGCCAGCCTCGCGGGGTTTTACAATGAGCAGTTCTTC. The encoded protein is CASLAGFYNEQFF. Based on the CDR3 plus reference TRBV2 and TRBJ2-1, the full variable domain is EPEVTQTPSHQVTQMGQEVILRCVPISNHLYFYWYRQILGQKVEFLVSFYNNEISEKSEIFDDQFSVERPDGSNFTLKIRSTKLEDSAMYFCASLAGFYNEQFFGPGTRLTVL.

V and J are TRBV24-1 and TRBJ1-2, with TRBD1 as a possible D gene (6 bases). V was pared by 1 base and J by 8 bases, with 13 bases between. Germline CDR1 KGHDR, CDR2 SFDVKD. The CDR3 length is 14 residues. CDR3 amino acids: CATSDFTRGGGYTF. CDR3 nucleotides: TGTGCCACCAGTGATTTTACCAGGGGAGGAGGCTACACCTTC.

This clonotype was picked up many times. This rearrangement joins TRBV6-2 or TRBV6-3 to TRBJ1-5; D unclear. The V gene's germline CDR1 is MNHEY and CDR2 SVGEGT. V was trimmed by 4 bases and J by 5 bases, leaving 12 bases between them. The CDR3 is 14 residues long. Written as DNA, the CDR3 is TGTGCCAGCAGTTCAATATCTCCTTATCAGCCCCAGCATTTT. Translating it yields CASSSISPYQPQHF.